These 17 T cell receptor beta chains were all obtained from the same sample, sequenced in a study of memory CD8 T cells in hepatitis C reinfection. Time point given: pre-reinfection, 55 to 20 weeks before reinfection detection. TCR sequencing was done directly ex vivo on sorted cells, without expansion in vitro. The protocol was immunoSEQ multiplex PCR, while the TCRdb copy is restricted to in-frame clones and leaves out a portion. Here the sample spans 45,000 to 65,000 clones, roughly 86% being singletons. Sequencing was carried out using naive CD8+ T cells sorted from blood. All receptors come from a man younger than 30 with hepatitis C virus infection.

Only one count was recorded for this clone. The V call is TRBV11-2, the J call TRBJ2-1; TRBD2 is a possible D gene (7 bases). The CDR3 is 15 residues long. The V gene's germline CDR1 is SGHAT and CDR2 FQNNGV. The V gene lost 7 bases and the J gene lost 7 bases, with 20 bases spanning the gap. The CDR3 nucleotides read TGTGCCAGCACCCTAGAGGGGGGGTATTGGAATGAGCAGTTCTTC. Amino acid sequence: CASTLEGGYWNEQFF.

The chain has TRBV7-8 and TRBJ2-5; no reliable D call. CDR3 length equals 16 residues. V was clipped by 5 bases and J by 2 bases, with 18 bases between them. Germline loops: CDR1 SGHVS, CDR2 FQNEAQ. The CDR3 sequence: CASSLDVGPRQETQYF. In DNA, the CDR3 is TGTGCCAGCAGCCTAGACGTGGGCCCAAGGCAAGAGACCCAGTACTTC.

The J gene is TRBJ2-2, the V gene TRBV11-2; D is unresolved. Looked up from germline, CDR1 is SGHAT and CDR2 is FQNNGV. The V end was cut by 5 bases, the J end by 7 bases, with 14 bases between. CDR3 length: 14 amino acids. The CDR3 coding sequence is TGTGCCAGCAGCGATTCTATTCGGAGCGGGGAGCTGTTTTTT. Protein product: CASSDSIRSGELFF.

The CDR3 here is CASSVESSGYEQYF. The CDR3 bases are TGTGCCAGCAGCGTAGAATCTAGCGGTTACGAGCAGTACTTC. The chain employs TRBV9 and TRBJ2-7; 7 bases map to TRBD2. Germline values: CDR1 SGDLS, CDR2 YYNGEE. The V segment lost 0 bases and the J segment 4 bases; nucleotides outside the gene matches: 4. The CDR3 covers 14 residues.

This chain joins TRBV6-5 and TRBJ2-2; D possibly corresponds to TRBD2 (6 bases). The CDR3 runs to 15 residues. The V end lost 2 bases, the J end lost 3 bases, and 10 bases lay between the germline ends. Germline V gene sequence: CDR1 MNHEY, CDR2 SVGAGI. The CDR3 coding sequence is TGTGCCAGCAGTTACCAGGGAGGCGACACCGGGGAGCTGTTTTTT. Residues: CASSYQGGDTGELFF.

The rearrangement joins TRBV7-6 to TRBJ2-3, with TRBD2 identical over 9 bases. The germline CDR1 and CDR2 sequences are SGHVS and FNYEAQ. V shed 3 bases and J 2 bases; nucleotides not matched to a gene: 9. CDR3 size: 17 residues. The CDR3 nucleotides read TGTGCCAGCAGCTTTTCCCCTAGCGGGATTGTCACAGATACGCAGTATTTT. As protein: CASSFSPSGIVTDTQYF.

In this sample, this clone turned up once. V and J are TRBV4-3 and TRBJ1-1, with D perhaps TRBD1 (6 bases). The ends were cut back, 2 bases at V and 4 bases at J, with 17 bases in the middle. Germline CDR1 is LGHNA and CDR2 is YSLEER. The CDR3 has 16 amino acids. CDR3 nucleotide sequence: TGCGCCAGCAGCCAAACCTATCCGGGGGGCGGCACTGAAGCTTTCTTT. It yields the protein CASSQTYPGGGTEAFF.

The chain links TRBV27 to TRBJ2-5; TRBD2 matches 11 bases. V lost 5 bases and J lost 4; bases outside the gene matches: 3. Germline CDR1 is MNHEY and CDR2 is SMNVEV (reference sequence). This CDR3 spans 14 amino acids. Here the CDR3 DNA reads TGTGCCAGCAGTATCGGACTAGCGGGAGAGACCCAGTACTTC. Its translation is CASSIGLAGETQYF.

The chain employs TRBV27 and TRBJ2-1, with D perhaps matching TRBD1 (6 bases). The ends were cut back, 5 bases at V and 13 bases at J, with 18 bases in the middle. Looked up from germline, CDR1 is MNHEY and CDR2 is SMNVEV (reference sequence). CDR3 length: 13 amino acids. In nucleotides, the CDR3 is TGTGCCAGCAGTCTCGGGACATCGGAAGAACAGTTCTTC. The encoded protein is CASSLGTSEEQFF.

V usage is TRBV5-1 and J usage is TRBJ2-1, with TRBD1 identical over 11 bases. CDR1 SGHRS and CDR2 YFSETQ come from the germline V gene. The CDR3 is 16 residues long. V lost 3 bases to trimming and J lost 7 bases; unmatched junction nucleotides: 9. This chain's CDR3 is CASSSWTGGVENEQFF. The CDR3 nucleotides read TGCGCCAGCAGCTCCTGGACAGGGGGCGTCGAAAATGAGCAGTTCTTC. Supplemented by reference TRBV5-1 and TRBJ2-1, the full variable domain reads KAGVTQTPRYLIKTRGQQVTLSCSPISGHRSVSWYQQTPGQGLQFLFEYFSETQRNKGNFPGRFSGRQFSNSRSEMNVSTLELGDSALYLCASSSWTGGVENEQFFGPGTRLTVL.

This sequence joins TRBV4-1 and TRBJ2-3, with 7 positions matching TRBD2. This CDR3 comprises 16 residues. Germline V lookup: CDR1 MGHRA, CDR2 YSYEKL. V shed 4 bases and J 1 base; nucleotides not matched to a gene: 8. As DNA, the CDR3 is TGCGCCAGCAGCCCCAGCGGGGTAAGGGGCACAGATACGCAGTATTTT. It translates to CASSPSGVRGTDTQYF.

The chain combines TRBV6-5 with TRBJ2-3, with D unclear. V gave up 6 bases and J gave up 0 bases, with 13 bases separating them. Germline V lookup: CDR1 MNHEY, CDR2 SVGAGI. The CDR3 totals 15 residues. CDR3 coding DNA: TGTGCCAGCAGCCCGTCTCTCTCTAGCACAGATACGCAGTATTTT. Its protein is CASSPSLSSTDTQYF.

V usage is TRBV7-9 and J usage is TRBJ1-3; D remains ambiguous. Trimming removed 5 bases from V and 3 bases from J, with 8 bases in between. The CDR3 has 13 residues. Germline-derived CDR1 and CDR2 are SEHNR and FQNEAQ (reference sequence). The CDR3 coding sequence is TGTGCCAGCAGCCAAGAGTTTGGAAACACCATATATTTT. It translates to CASSQEFGNTIYF. Based on the CDR3 plus reference TRBV7-9 and TRBJ1-3, the full variable domain is DTGVSQNPRHKITKRGQNVTFRCDPISEHNRLYWYRQTLGQGPEFLTYFQNEAQLEKSRLLSDRFSAERPKGSFSTLEIQRTEQGDSAMYLCASSQEFGNTIYFGEGSWLTVV.

The chain links TRBV7-9 to TRBJ2-7; a weak D match, TRBD2 (5 bases). The V gene's germline CDR1 is SEHNR and CDR2 FQNEAQ (reference sequence). Trimming shortened V by 11 bases and J by 7 bases, and 12 bases separated the two germline ends. The CDR3 is 10 amino acids. The CDR3 sequence is CAGPGREQYF. The CDR3 DNA reads as TGTGCCGGCCCGGGAAGAGAGCAGTACTTC. The whole variable domain, remainder taken from reference TRBV7-9 and TRBJ2-7, is DTGVSQNPRHKITKRGQNVTFRCDPISEHNRLYWYRQTLGQGPEFLTYFQNEAQLEKSRLLSDRFSAERPKGSFSTLEIQRTEQGDSAMYLCAGPGREQYFGPGTRLTVT.

The count of this clone is one. This chain connects TRBV11-2 to TRBJ2-5; D is perhaps TRBD2 (6 bases). V lost 4 bases, J lost 1 base, and 13 bases lay in between. From germline, CDR1 is SGHAT and CDR2 FQNNGV. The CDR3 has 15 amino acids. CDR3 region: CASSSYRDSQETQYF. CDR3 nucleotides: TGTGCCAGCAGCTCCTACCGGGACTCCCAAGAGACCCAGTACTTC.

The chain joins TRBV13 to TRBJ1-2; TRBD1 agrees at 7 bases. Germline V CDR1 and CDR2: PRHDT, FYEKMQ (reference sequence). The V and J ends lost 0 bases and 8 bases, in that order; junction bases with no gene match: 6. The CDR3 runs 14 residues. The CDR3: CASSLGGDSGGYTF. The CDR3 DNA reads as TGTGCCAGCAGCTTAGGGGGGGACAGCGGCGGCTACACCTTC.

The chain recombines TRBV5-6 with TRBJ2-3; D not certain. Trimming cost V 2 bases and J 2 bases, with 3 bases left between them. This CDR3 spans 12 amino acids. Germline CDR1 reads SGHDT; CDR2 reads YYEEEE. CDR3 nucleotides: TGTGCCAGCAGCTTCTCCACAGATACGCAGTATTTT. Translating gives CASSFSTDTQYF.